This T cell receptor beta chain originates from a study of T-cell reconstitution after alpha-beta-depleted transplantation in children listed by TCRdb under 2016. For the study in its entirety: The study quantitatively tracked T-cell immune reconstitution after TCRalphabeta/CD19-depleted allogeneic hematopoietic cell transplantation in children using TCR repertoire profiling.

The investigation overall reported the following: In some patients, high TCRbeta diversity at day 60 was attributed to recipient T cells and intrathymic progenitors that had survived conditioning. Hyperexpanded clone frequencies declined over subsequent months; after one year, T-cell counts and TCRbeta diversity were mostly attributed to newly produced T cells. The apparently early alphabetaT-cell count recovery about two months after transplant was reportedly dependent on only several hundred rapidly expanded clones derived from non-depleted graft cells.

The CDR3 starts with the cysteine, ends with the phenylalanine, and has 13 residues. Only the CDR3 DNA stays, 39 bases, in frame from base 1. V and J are truncated by 5 bases and 4 bases respectively, leaving an intervening sequence of 11 bases. The library was generated by PCR. Sequenced using an Illumina HiSeq 2500. TCR libraries were prepared with molecular barcoding, using unique molecular identifiers to normalize TCRbeta repertoire quantification. TCRdb trimmed the raw reads at Q25, called clones with MiXCR and kept productive beta chains. Rows merge per CDR3 protein into single entries with the most common DNA and genes. For this sample the table gives fewer than 550,000 distinct CDR3 sequences, of which around 16% were detected only once. The top ten clonotypes cover roughly 29% of the sample. The treatment or condition tag for this specimen amounts to: allogeneic hematopoietic cell transplantation with graft depleted of TCRalphabeta T cells and CD19 B cells. Transplant recipients were children who received TCRalphabeta/CD19-depleted allogeneic hematopoietic cell grafts.

This clonotype was seen a few times. This receptor's antigen is unknown. Base qualities are not provided; no much larger clone lies one nucleotide away. The origin of this receptor is a boy younger than two who had a stem cell transplant for Wiskott-Aldrich syndrome, so the T cells may come from the graft donor. Sequencing was performed on PBMCs, mostly from graft donor cells, taken 360 days after TCRalphabeta/CD19-depleted stem cell transplant. Recombination joined TRBV12-3 or TRBV12-4 with TRBJ1-2, with the identity of the D gene unclear. The CDR3 sequence is CASSRQAGYGYTF. The sequence in DNA is TGTGCCAGCAGTCGGCAGGCGGGCTATGGCTACACCTTC.